This entry concerns a single TCR beta chain. Its antigen specificity is not known. This sample is part of a study of monozygotic twins with inflammatory bowel disease (dated by TCRdb to between 2018 and 2021). A note on the overall study: In total, 28 monozygotic twin pairs made up the full study: 19 Danish pairs, all IBD-discordant, plus nine German pairs, of which four were IBD-concordant and five were IBD-discordant. Disease-associated traits were sought mainly through comparisons between IBD patients and their genetically identical healthy co-twins within discordant pairs. Each individual had, on average, about 151 000 unique TCRalpha sequences and 181 000 unique TCRbeta sequences available for analysis. Points the paper makes about the study in general: The results gave no support for a single strong signal or clonotype linked to IBD. Because patients were on differing immunosuppressive treatments, the repertoires may have picked up extra background noise and inter-individual variability. The analysis was unable to tell different T cell subtypes apart. Fewer clonotypes were shared with other individuals by IBD patients than by healthy twins, most markedly in patients showing signs of disease activity. No difference in repertoire similarity was observed between concordant and discordant twins, possibly owing to limited statistical power. Measured by the inverse Simpson index, TCRbeta repertoire diversity was lower in IBD patients than in their healthy co-twins.

From each donor, a roughly 2.5 ml peripheral blood sample was drawn into PAXgene tubes and stored at -80 degrees C. Without T cell sorting, total RNA was isolated from whole blood using the PAXgene blood miRNA kit on an automated QIAcube. Peripheral blood from monozygotic twin pairs who were concordant or discordant for inflammatory bowel disease underwent deep TCRalpha and TCRbeta repertoire profiling using unique molecular barcoding. Smoking habits were recorded for all twin pairs, with individuals classified as current, former or never smokers. The library was produced with 5' RACE. Preparation of each TCR library used roughly 3.5 ug of total RNA. For each sample, cDNA synthesis with SMARTScribe reverse transcriptase was split into eight separate reactions. Unique molecular identifiers containing a 6-nucleotide sample barcode were introduced through template switching during cDNA synthesis. Two nested PCRs of about 15 and 9 cycles amplified the TCRalpha and TCRbeta cDNA, and bead purification followed each PCR. Before amplification, cDNA was treated with uracil DNA-glycosylase and purified using the QIAquick PCR purification kit. The second PCR added Illumina TruSeq-compatible adapters along with sample-specific barcodes. Library quality and concentration were checked on TapeStation and Qubit, and libraries were pooled at around 4.9 ng each. Pooled libraries were sequenced on an Illumina HiSeq2500 single-index Rapid Run with 2 x 100 bp reads and custom sequencing primers. From the authors' description of their analysis: MiGEC version 1.2.6 was used for UMI-based consensus assembly, which corrected PCR and sequencing errors. MiXCR version 2.1.1 was used for V(D)J alignment, clonotype assembly and CDR3 extraction. To normalise gene usage, clonotype sharing and MAIT/NKT TCR abundance, the top 1000, 10 000 and 20 000 clonotypes in each sample were analysed. After downsampling to 27 000 UMIs, diversity was calculated as the inverse Simpson index using the vegan R package. Statistical testing used paired Mann-Whitney U tests on the discordant twin pairs and applied Benjamini-Hochberg correction for multiple testing. Reads reprocessed by TCRdb are summarized as one entry per CDR3 protein sequence, and DNA is absent. TCRdb's processing, not the study's, gives the V and J calls here. The sample table holds around 450,000 distinct CDR3 sequences. Of the sample, about 2.3% is held by the ten largest clones.

The CDR3 goes from the cysteine to the phenylalanine over 18 residues. The record lacks a DNA sequence. Taken from the germline V gene (reference sequence), the CDR1 and CDR2 loops are DFQATT and SNEGSKA. Sample: blood. This clonotype was sampled from a human donor with ulcerative colitis or Crohn's disease, or a healthy co-twin of an affected twin (not recorded which). The V gene is TRBV20-1 and the J gene is TRBJ2-1; TCRdb proposes TRBD2, but this gene call is untestable without DNA. The CDR3 amino acid sequence is: CSADGRYSESVSYNEQFF.